Each of the 27 T cell receptor beta chains below was sequenced from the same sample in a study of T cell responses to AZD1222 COVID-19 vaccine. Repertoires were generated with immunoSEQ multiplex PCR, while TCRdb's copy carries only in-frame clones and drops some. Among approximately 92,000 clones listed, approximately 90% were seen once. This material consisted of peripheral blood, taken on day 0 of AZD1222 vaccination. These TCRs come from an adult in good health.

Note on this clone: One end of the junction fails to match germline, which may point to a read error. The V gene is TRBV19, the J gene TRBJ2-5; 7 positions match TRBD1. Germline V gives CDR1 LNHDA, CDR2 SQIVND (reference sequence). There are 15 residues in the CDR3. The CDR3 coding sequence is TGTGCCAGTAGCACCGGGACAGTGAGGCAAGGGACCCAGTACTTC. Encoded protein: CASSTGTVRQGTQYF.

V is TRBV10-3 and J is TRBJ1-1; D is perhaps TRBD1 (6 bases). Germline assignment: CDR1 ENHRY and CDR2 SYGVKD. V lost 6 bases, J lost 3 bases, and 11 bases lay in between. The CDR3 spans 13 residues. The CDR3 region is CAISDGGDTEAFF. The CDR3 DNA reads TGTGCCATCAGCGATGGGGGCGACACTGAAGCTTTCTTT.

The CDR3 coding sequence is TGTGCCACTGCTCAGAGGGTGAGTAACGAGCAGTACTTC. As protein: CATAQRVSNEQYF. The V gene is TRBV15, the J gene TRBJ2-7; TRBD2 might be the D (5 bases). CDR3 size: 13 residues. V lost 9 bases to trimming and J lost 5 bases, with 17 bases between them. The germline V gene encodes CDR1 LNHNV and CDR2 YYDKDF (reference sequence).

V gene TRBV6-5 combines with J gene TRBJ2-2; 7 bases line up with TRBD2. The CDR3 has 15 residues. From germline, CDR1 is MNHEY and CDR2 SVGAGI. J was trimmed by 2 bases and V by 7 bases; bases with no gene match: 7. CDR3 in amino acids: CASNTLAANTGELFF. CDR3 in DNA: TGTGCCAGCAATACTCTAGCGGCTAACACCGGGGAGCTGTTTTTT.

The chain recombines TRBV25-1 with TRBJ1-1, with 7 nucleotides matching TRBD1. This CDR3 is 13 amino acids long. The germline V gene encodes CDR1 MGHDK and CDR2 SYGVNS. Losses at the gene ends were 10 bases for V and 4 bases for J; bases not matched to a gene: 9. The CDR3 loop reads CATRTGVSTEAFF. The CDR3 DNA follows: TGTGCCACCAGAACAGGGGTAAGCACTGAAGCTTTCTTT.

This rearrangement joins TRBV11-2 to TRBJ2-3; 8 nucleotides match TRBD1. The V gene's germline CDR1 is SGHAT and CDR2 FQNNGV. The CDR3 is 15 amino acids. V was pared by 1 base and J by 2 bases, with 2 bases of the junction left unmatched. The CDR3 region is CASSLGQGHTDTQYF. The CDR3 DNA follows: TGTGCCAGCAGCTTAGGACAGGGGCACACAGATACGCAGTATTTT.

The V call is TRBV6-5, the J call TRBJ1-5; no definite D call. The CDR3 covers 13 residues. The V gene lost 10 bases and the J gene lost 4 bases, with 14 bases spanning the gap. CDR1 is MNHEY and CDR2 is SVGAGI in the germline V gene. CDR3 region: CATRPDLNQPQHF. In nucleotides, the CDR3 is TGTGCCACCCGGCCAGACCTAAATCAGCCCCAGCATTTT.

This chain joins TRBV12-5 and TRBJ2-7; a weak D match, TRBD1 (6 bases). Trimming cost V 0 bases and J 0 bases, with 6 bases left between them. This CDR3 is 14 amino acids long. Germline-derived CDR1 and CDR2 are LGHNT and FRNRAP. CDR3: CASGLVGGSYEQYF. The CDR3 coding sequence is TGTGCTAGTGGTTTGGTAGGGGGCTCCTACGAGCAGTACTTC.

The gene calls are TRBV5-1 and TRBJ2-7, with TRBD2 identical over 10 bases. Germline values: CDR1 SGHRS, CDR2 YFSETQ. V gave up 1 base and J gave up 5 bases; unmatched junction bases: 12. The CDR3 consists of 17 residues. Here the CDR3 DNA reads TGCGCCAGCAGCTTGAGAGGGCTAGCGGGAGACTCTAACGAGCAGTACTTC. Translated, it gives CASSLRGLAGDSNEQYF.

The chain employs TRBV15 and TRBJ1-1, with a weak D call TRBD1 (5 bases). The CDR3 consists of 13 residues. Germline CDR1 and CDR2: LNHNV and YYDKDF (reference sequence). V was pared by 0 bases and J by 11 bases, with 13 bases between. CDR3 nucleotides: TGTGCCACCAGCAGAGATCTCGAGGGGAACGCTTTCTTT. It encodes CATSRDLEGNAFF. Drawing the rest from reference TRBV15 and TRBJ1-1, the complete variable domain is DAMVIQNPRYQVTQFGKPVTLSCSQTLNHNVMYWYQQKSSQAPKLLFHYYDKDFNNEADTPDNFQSRRPNTSFCFLDIRSPGLGDTAMYLCATSRDLEGNAFFGQGTRLTVV.

This clone was picked up one time. V usage is TRBV7-3 and J usage is TRBJ2-6; 8 bases map to TRBD1. The germline CDR1 and CDR2 sequences are SGHTA and FQGTGA. CDR3 length: 16 amino acids. V dropped 5 bases and J dropped 0; count of bases not matched to a gene: 3. CDR3 sequence (DNA): TGTGCCAGCAGCCGGACAGGGAACTCTGGGGCCAACGTCCTGACTTTC. It yields the protein CASSRTGNSGANVLTF.

This chain links TRBV27 with TRBJ2-3; 9 bases map to TRBD2. Losses at the gene ends were 4 bases for V and 4 bases for J; bases not matched to a gene: 6. Germline CDR1 and CDR2: MNHEY and SMNVEV (reference sequence). This CDR3 is 15 amino acids long. CDR3 loop: CASSSRGGRADTQYF. DNA for the CDR3: TGTGCCAGCAGTTCGCGGGGGGGTCGGGCAGATACGCAGTATTTT.

This sequence joins TRBV10-2 and TRBJ1-4, with 7 bases that match TRBD1. The ends lost 6 bases at V and 2 bases at J; junction bases unmatched: 6. Germline CDR1 reads WSHSY; CDR2 reads SAAADI. The CDR3 runs 15 residues. This chain's CDR3 is CASSPGGGTNEKLFF. The CDR3 DNA follows: TGCGCCAGCAGCCCAGGGGGTGGCACTAATGAAAAACTGTTTTTT.

The rearrangement uses TRBV27 and TRBJ1-4; D is undetermined. The ends were cut back, 3 bases at V and 5 bases at J, with 10 bases in the middle. The V gene's germline CDR1 is MNHEY and CDR2 SMNVEV (reference sequence). The CDR3 loop spans 14 amino acids. CDR3 protein: CASSLTGENEKLFF. The CDR3 nucleotides read TGTGCCAGCAGTTTGACGGGAGAGAATGAAAAACTGTTTTTT.

The rearrangement links TRBV7-2 to TRBJ2-1; the D gene is possibly TRBD1 (8 bases). The V gene lost 6 bases and the J gene lost 0 bases, with 21 bases spanning the gap. CDR3 length equals 18 residues. Germline assignment: CDR1 SGHTA and CDR2 FQGNSA. Written as DNA, the CDR3 is TGTGCCAGCAGAGCTGGGGGGGGGACAGGTAGCTCCTACAATGAGCAGTTCTTC. Translating gives CASRAGGGTGSSYNEQFF.

The rearrangement links TRBV11-2 to TRBJ2-7, with 8 bases fitting TRBD1. This CDR3 region has 15 residues. V trimming: 5 bases; J trimming: 5 bases; junction bases outside the gene matches: 11. The germline V gene encodes CDR1 SGHAT and CDR2 FQNNGV. CDR3 in DNA: TGTGCCAGCAGCACCTTTCCCTCAGGGGGCGACGAGCAGTACTTC. Its protein is CASSTFPSGGDEQYF.

The genes are TRBV7-2 and TRBJ1-2; tentatively, D is TRBD1 (6 bases). CDR3 length equals 14 residues. In germline, CDR1 is SGHTA, CDR2 FQGNSA. V was cut by 0 bases and J by 7 bases, with 12 bases left in between. CDR3 nucleotides: TGTGCCAGCAGCTTAGCGCGGGGGGCTAGTGGCTACACCTTC. It translates to CASSLARGASGYTF.

The V call is TRBV7-2, the J call TRBJ2-3, with no clear D. The CDR3 has 15 amino acids. CDR1 is SGHTA and CDR2 is FQGNSA in the germline V gene. V dropped 5 bases and J dropped 2 bases, with 14 bases sitting between them. In DNA form, the CDR3 reads TGTGCCAGCAGCCCGACATCTACCGTCACAGATACGCAGTATTTT. Protein: CASSPTSTVTDTQYF.

This sequence joins TRBV28 and TRBJ2-5, with TRBD2 identical over 16 bases. J was trimmed by 2 bases and V by 8 bases; bases with no gene match: 11. The germline V gene has CDR1 MDHEN and CDR2 SYDVKM. The CDR3 sequence is 18 residues long. The CDR3 here is CASGEPGLAGGRQETQYF. In DNA form, the CDR3 reads TGTGCCAGCGGCGAACCGGGACTAGCGGGAGGGAGGCAAGAGACCCAGTACTTC.

The V call is TRBV12-3 or TRBV12-4, the J call TRBJ1-1; D is unclear. CDR3 length: 13 amino acids. Trimming shortened V by 3 bases and J by 0 bases, and 5 bases separated the two germline ends. The DNA for the CDR3 is TGTGCCAGCAGTTTTGACTTGAACACTGAAGCTTTCTTT. It codes for CASSFDLNTEAFF.

The rearrangement uses TRBV6-5 and TRBJ1-4; 7 bases match TRBD1. Germline-derived CDR1 and CDR2 are MNHEY and SVGAGI. Germline trimming cut 3 bases from V and 4 bases from J; bases unmatched to any gene: 2. CDR3 size: 14 residues. The CDR3 bases are TGTGCCAGCAGTTATGGGACAGTTAATGAAAAACTGTTTTTT. Its protein product is CASSYGTVNEKLFF.

This rearrangement joins TRBV27 to TRBJ2-3, with unresolved D. The germline gives CDR1 MNHEY, CDR2 SMNVEV (reference sequence). With 6 bases removed from V and 5 bases from J, the gap between germline ends came to 15 bases. The CDR3 runs 14 residues. The CDR3 nucleotides are TGTGCCAGCAGAAGCCCTCATTTTGGAGATACGCAGTATTTT. Its translation is CASRSPHFGDTQYF.

The chain uses TRBV9 and TRBJ2-2; D is unclear. The length of the CDR3 is 13 residues. The V end was cut by 0 bases, the J end by 5 bases, with 5 bases between. CDR1 is SGDLS, CDR2 YYNGEE, per germline. CDR3: CASSVAPTGELFF. CDR3 nucleotide sequence: TGTGCCAGCAGCGTAGCGCCAACCGGGGAGCTGTTTTTT.

This clone was seen only once. J is TRBJ2-5 and V is TRBV7-2; D is unresolved. Germline CDR1 and CDR2: SGHTA and FQGNSA. V was trimmed by 4 bases and J by 5 bases, leaving 11 bases between them. CDR3 length equals 13 residues. CDR3 region: CASSSRVGETQYF. The CDR3 DNA reads as TGTGCCAGCAGCTCCCGAGTGGGCGAGACCCAGTACTTC.

This clone was counted a single time. The rearrangement joins TRBV2 to TRBJ2-1; TRBD1 is a possible D gene (7 bases). CDR1 SNHLY and CDR2 FYNNEI come from the germline V gene. This CDR3 comprises 13 residues. V lost 6 bases to trimming and J lost 6 bases, with 12 bases between them. The CDR3: CASREGAGNEQFF. The CDR3 DNA is TGTGCCAGCAGGGAGGGGGCTGGCAATGAGCAGTTCTTC.

CDR3 in DNA: TGCGCCAGCAGCTTGGCCCCCACTAGGGGTTCACCCCTCCACTTT. It encodes CASSLAPTRGSPLHF. The chain is built from TRBV5-1 and TRBJ1-6; the D gene is possibly TRBD1 (5 bases). Germline CDR1 SGHRS, CDR2 YFSETQ. This CDR3 is built from 15 residues. V was pared by 0 bases and J by 9 bases, with 13 bases between.

V is TRBV7-9 and J is TRBJ2-7, with 7 nucleotides matching TRBD2. The CDR3 extends over 16 amino acids. CDR1 is SEHNR and CDR2 is FQNEAQ in the germline V gene (reference sequence). With V trimmed by 5 bases and J by 6 bases, 16 bases remained unmatched. Here the CDR3 reads CASSGGASGNNLEQYF. The DNA for the CDR3 is TGTGCCAGCAGCGGAGGAGCTAGCGGTAATAACCTCGAGCAGTACTTC.